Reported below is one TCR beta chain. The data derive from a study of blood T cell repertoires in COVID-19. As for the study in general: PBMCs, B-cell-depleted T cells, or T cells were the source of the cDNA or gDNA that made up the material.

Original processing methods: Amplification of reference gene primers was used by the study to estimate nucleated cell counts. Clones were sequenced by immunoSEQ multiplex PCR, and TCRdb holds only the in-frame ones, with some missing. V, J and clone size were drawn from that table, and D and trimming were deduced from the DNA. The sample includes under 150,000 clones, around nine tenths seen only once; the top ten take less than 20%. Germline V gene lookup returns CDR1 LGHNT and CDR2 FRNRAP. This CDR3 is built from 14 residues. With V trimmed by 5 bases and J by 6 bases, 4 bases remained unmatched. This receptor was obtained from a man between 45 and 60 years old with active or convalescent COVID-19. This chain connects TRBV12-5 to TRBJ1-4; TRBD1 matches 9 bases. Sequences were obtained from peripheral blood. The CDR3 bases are TGTGCTAGTGGTCGGGACAGGGTACATGAAAAACTGTTTTTT. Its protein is CASGRDRVHEKLFF. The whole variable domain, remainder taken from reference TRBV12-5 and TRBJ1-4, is DARVTQTPRHKVTEMGQEVTMRCQPILGHNTVFWYRQTMMQGLELLAYFRNRAPLDDSGMPKDRFSAEMPDATLATLKIQPSEPRDSAVYFCASGRDRVHEKLFFGSGTQLSVL.